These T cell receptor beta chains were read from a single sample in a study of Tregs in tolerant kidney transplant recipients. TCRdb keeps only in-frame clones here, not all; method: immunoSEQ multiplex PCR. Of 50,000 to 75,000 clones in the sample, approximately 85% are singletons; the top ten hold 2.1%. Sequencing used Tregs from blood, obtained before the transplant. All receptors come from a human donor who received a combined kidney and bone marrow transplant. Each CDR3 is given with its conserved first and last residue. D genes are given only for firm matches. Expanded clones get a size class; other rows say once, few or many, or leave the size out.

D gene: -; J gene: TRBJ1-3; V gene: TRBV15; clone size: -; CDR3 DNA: TGTGCCACCAGCAGAGGAAGATCTGGAAACACCATATATTTT; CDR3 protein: CATSRGRSGNTIYF
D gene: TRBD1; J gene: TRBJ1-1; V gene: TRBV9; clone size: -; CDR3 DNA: TGTGCCAGCAGCGTAGCCCCCACCTGGGACAGCGGAGACACTGAAGCTTTCTTT; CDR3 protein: CASSVAPTWDSGDTEAFF
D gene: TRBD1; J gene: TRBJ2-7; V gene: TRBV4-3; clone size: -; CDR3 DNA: TGCGCCAGCAGCCAAGAGGGACAGAGCTCCTACGAGCAGTACTTC; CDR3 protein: CASSQEGQSSYEQYF
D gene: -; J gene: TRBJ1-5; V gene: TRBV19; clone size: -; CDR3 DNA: TGTGCCAGTAGTATCTCACACGGAGGGGTCAATCAGCCCCAGCATTTT; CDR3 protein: CASSISHGGVNQPQHF
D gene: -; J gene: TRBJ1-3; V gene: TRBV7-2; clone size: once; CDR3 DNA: TGTGCCAGCAGCTTAGGAGCAGTCTCTGGAAACACCATATATTTT; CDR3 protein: CASSLGAVSGNTIYF
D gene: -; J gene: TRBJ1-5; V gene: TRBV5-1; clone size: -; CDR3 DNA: TGCGCCAGCAGCTTGGCAGGGAATCAGCCCCAGCATTTT; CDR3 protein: CASSLAGNQPQHF
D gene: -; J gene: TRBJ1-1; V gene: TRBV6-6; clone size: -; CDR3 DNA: TGTGCCAGCAGTTACGAGGGGTGGAACACTGAAGCTTTCTTT; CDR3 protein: CASSYEGWNTEAFF
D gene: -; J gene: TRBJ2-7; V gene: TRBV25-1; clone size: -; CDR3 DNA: TGTGCCAGCAGTGAATCCCAGGCAGGGCGCGTCCACGAGCAGTACTTC; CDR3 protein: CASSESQAGRVHEQYF
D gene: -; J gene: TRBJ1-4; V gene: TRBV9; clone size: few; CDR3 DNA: TGTGCCAGCAGCGTACTGGGGGGTCTTGGGGAAAAACTGTTTTTT; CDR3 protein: CASSVLGGLGEKLFF
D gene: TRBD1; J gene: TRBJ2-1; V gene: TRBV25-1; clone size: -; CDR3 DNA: TGTGCCAGTGGGGAGGGACAGGGCAGGAATGAGCAGTTCTTC; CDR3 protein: CASGEGQGRNEQFF
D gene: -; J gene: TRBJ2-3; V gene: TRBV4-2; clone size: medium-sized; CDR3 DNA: TGTGCCAGCAGCCCCCCTTTATCCAGGCTGCAGTATTTT; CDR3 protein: CASSPPLSRLQYF
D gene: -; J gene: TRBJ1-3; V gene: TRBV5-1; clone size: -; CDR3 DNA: TGCGCCAGCAGGGACAGCTCTGGAAACACCATATATTTT; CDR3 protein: CASRDSSGNTIYF
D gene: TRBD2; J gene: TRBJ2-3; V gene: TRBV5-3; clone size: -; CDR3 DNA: TGTGCCAGAAGCCCCGGACTAGCGGGGGGGTTTCGTGTCGGAGATACGCAGTATTTT; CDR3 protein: CARSPGLAGGFRVGDTQYF
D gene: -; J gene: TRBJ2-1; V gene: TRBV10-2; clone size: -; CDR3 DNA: TGCGCCAGCAGTTTTCTTACAGCACCCTACAATGAGCAGTTCTTC; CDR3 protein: CASSFLTAPYNEQFF
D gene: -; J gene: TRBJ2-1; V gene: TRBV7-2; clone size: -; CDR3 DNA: TGTGCCAGCAGTTCCTACAGGGACAATGAGCAGTTCTTC; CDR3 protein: CASSSYRDNEQFF
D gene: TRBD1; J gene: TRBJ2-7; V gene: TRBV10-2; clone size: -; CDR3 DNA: TGCGCCAGCAGGACACAGGGGACCGACGAGCAGTACTTC; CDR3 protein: CASRTQGTDEQYF
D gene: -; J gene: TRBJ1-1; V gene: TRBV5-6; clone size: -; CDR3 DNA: TGTGCCAGCAGCGTTGGGCGGGGGGGCCGGAACACTGAAGCTTTCTTT; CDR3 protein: CASSVGRGGRNTEAFF
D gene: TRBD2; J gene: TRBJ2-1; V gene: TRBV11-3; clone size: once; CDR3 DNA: TGTGCCAGCAGCCCCGATCCTAGCGGGACAAATGAGCAGTTCTTC; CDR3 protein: CASSPDPSGTNEQFF
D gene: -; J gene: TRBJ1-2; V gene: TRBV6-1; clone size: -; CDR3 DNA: TGTGCCAGCAGCCGCAGTATCGACTATGGCTACACCTTC; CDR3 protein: CASSRSIDYGYTF
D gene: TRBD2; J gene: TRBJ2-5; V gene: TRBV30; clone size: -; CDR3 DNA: TGTGCCTGGAGCGTAAGCGGGAGTGGGACCCAGTACTTC; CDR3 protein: CAWSVSGSGTQYF
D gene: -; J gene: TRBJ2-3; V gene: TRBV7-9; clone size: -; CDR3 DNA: TGTGCCAGCAGCCTTAGTACAGGGCTAGATACGCAGTATTTT; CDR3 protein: CASSLSTGLDTQYF
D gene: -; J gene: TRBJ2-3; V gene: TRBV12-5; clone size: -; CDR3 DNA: TGTGCTAGTGGCACACCCGTCACAGATACGCAGTATTTT; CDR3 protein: CASGTPVTDTQYF
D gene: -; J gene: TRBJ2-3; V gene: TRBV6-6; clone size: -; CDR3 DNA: TGTGCCAGCAGTTACTGGACTCCCCCGGATACGCAGTATTTT; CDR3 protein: CASSYWTPPDTQYF
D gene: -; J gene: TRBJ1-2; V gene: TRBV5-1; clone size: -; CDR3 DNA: TGCGCCAGCAGCTTGGACGGGTCCCCTAACTATGGCTACACCTTC; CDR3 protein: CASSLDGSPNYGYTF
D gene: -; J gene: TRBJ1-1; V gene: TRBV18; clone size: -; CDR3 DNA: TGTGCCAGCTCACCAGCCACTGGTGGGGCTGAAGCTTTCTTT; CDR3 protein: CASSPATGGAEAFF
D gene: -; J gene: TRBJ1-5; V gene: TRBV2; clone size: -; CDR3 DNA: TGTGCCAGCAGGACTAACATGGGGGGCGGGGAGCCCCAGCATTTT; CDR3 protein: CASRTNMGGGEPQHF
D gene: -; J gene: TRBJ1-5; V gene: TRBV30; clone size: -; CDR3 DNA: TGTGCCTGGAGTTTTTGCCCACGGACCAAGGGACCTCAGCCCCAGCATTTT; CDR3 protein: CAWSFCPRTKGPQPQHF
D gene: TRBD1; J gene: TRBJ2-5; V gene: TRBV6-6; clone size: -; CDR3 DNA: TGTGCCAGCAGTCCCCAAAAGACAGGGGGTGGGGAGACCCAGTACTTC; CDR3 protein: CASSPQKTGGGETQYF
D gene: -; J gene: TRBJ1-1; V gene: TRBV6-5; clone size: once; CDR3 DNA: TGTGCCAGCAGTCCACGGGGCTATTTGAACACTGAAGCTTTCTTT; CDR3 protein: CASSPRGYLNTEAFF
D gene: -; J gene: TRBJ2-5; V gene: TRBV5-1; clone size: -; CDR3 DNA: TGCGCCAGCAGCTTCTCCAGACTAGTCGAGGAGCAGTACTTC; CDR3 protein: CASSFSRLVEEQYF
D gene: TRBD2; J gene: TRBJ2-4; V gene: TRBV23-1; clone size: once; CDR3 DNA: TGCGCCAGCAGTCGGAAGCGGGACGTAATCATTCAGTACTTC; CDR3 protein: CASSRKRDVIIQYF
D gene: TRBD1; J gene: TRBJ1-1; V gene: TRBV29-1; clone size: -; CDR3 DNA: TGCAGCGTTGCGGGACAGTATGACACTGAAGCTTTCTTT; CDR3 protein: CSVAGQYDTEAFF
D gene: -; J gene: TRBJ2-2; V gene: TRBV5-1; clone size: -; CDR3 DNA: TGCGCCAGCAGCCACCCCTGGGGCGGGGAGCTGTTTTTT; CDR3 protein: CASSHPWGGELFF
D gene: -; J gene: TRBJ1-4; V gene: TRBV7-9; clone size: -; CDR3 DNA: TGTGCCAGCAGCCTCGGGATTCGAGAAGAAAAACTGTTTTTT; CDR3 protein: CASSLGIREEKLFF
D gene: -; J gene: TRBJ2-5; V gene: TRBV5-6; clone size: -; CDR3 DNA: TGTGCCAGCAGCTTGCTACACAGTCAAGAGACCCAGTACTTC; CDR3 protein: CASSLLHSQETQYF
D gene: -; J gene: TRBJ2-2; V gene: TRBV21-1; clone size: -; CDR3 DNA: TGTGCCAGCAGCAAACCTTCCCAGACAGGGCGATCCGGGGAGCTGTTTTTT; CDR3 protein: CASSKPSQTGRSGELFF
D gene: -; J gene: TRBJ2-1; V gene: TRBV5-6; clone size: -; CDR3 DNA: TGTGCCAGCAGCTTGACAGGTTACAATGAGCAGTTCTTC; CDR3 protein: CASSLTGYNEQFF
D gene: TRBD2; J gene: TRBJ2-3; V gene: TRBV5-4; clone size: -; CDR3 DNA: TGTGCCAGCAGCTTGGCGGGAGCGGGAACAGATACGCAGTATTTT; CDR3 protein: CASSLAGAGTDTQYF
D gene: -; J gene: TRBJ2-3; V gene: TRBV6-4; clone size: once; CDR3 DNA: TGTGCCAGCAGTGACTCCTGGCGGGGCGGCACAGATACGCAGTATTTT; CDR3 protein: CASSDSWRGGTDTQYF
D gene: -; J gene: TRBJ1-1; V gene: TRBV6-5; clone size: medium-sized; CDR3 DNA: TGTGCCAGCAGTTCCTCCCGCAGGGTGAACACTGAAGCTTTCTTT; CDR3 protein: CASSSSRRVNTEAFF
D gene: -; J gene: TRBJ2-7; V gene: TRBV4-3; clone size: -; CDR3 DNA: TGCGCCAGCAGCCAAGTGTTGGCCCGAGAGCAGTACTTC; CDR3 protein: CASSQVLAREQYF
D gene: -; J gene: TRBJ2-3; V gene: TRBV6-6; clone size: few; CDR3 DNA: TGTGCCAGCAGCGTATATTCTAGCACAGATACGCAGTATTTT; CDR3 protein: CASSVYSSTDTQYF
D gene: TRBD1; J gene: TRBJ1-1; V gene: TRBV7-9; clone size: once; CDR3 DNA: TGTGCCAGCAGCTTAGCGGGAGGACAGGGTGAAGCTTTCTTT; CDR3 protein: CASSLAGGQGEAFF
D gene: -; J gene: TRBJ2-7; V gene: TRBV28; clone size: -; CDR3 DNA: TGTGCCAGCAGTTTTCCCGGAGCGCGGGAGCAGTACTTC; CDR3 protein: CASSFPGAREQYF
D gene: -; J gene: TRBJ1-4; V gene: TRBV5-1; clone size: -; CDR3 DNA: TGCGCCAGCAGCTTGGGGGCTGAGGAGAAACTGTTTTTT; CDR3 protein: CASSLGAEEKLFF
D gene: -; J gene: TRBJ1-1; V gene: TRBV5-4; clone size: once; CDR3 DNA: TGTGCCAGCAGCTTGGCCCTCCAGCCGAACACTGAAGCTTTCTTT; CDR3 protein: CASSLALQPNTEAFF
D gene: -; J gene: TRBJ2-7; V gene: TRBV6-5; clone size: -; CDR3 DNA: TGTGCCAGCAGCCCCCGACCCGGGACATTGTACGAGCAGTACTTC; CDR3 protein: CASSPRPGTLYEQYF
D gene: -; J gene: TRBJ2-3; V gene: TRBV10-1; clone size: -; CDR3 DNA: TGCGCCAGCAGTGAGTCCGCCCTCACAGATACGCAGTATTTT; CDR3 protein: CASSESALTDTQYF
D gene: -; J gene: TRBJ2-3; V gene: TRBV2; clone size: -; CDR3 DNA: TGTGCCAGCACCAAAGACCCCTCCGATACGCAGTATTTT; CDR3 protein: CASTKDPSDTQYF
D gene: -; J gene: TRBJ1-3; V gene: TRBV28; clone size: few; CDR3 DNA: TGTGCCAGCAGTCCTTATATGAACACCATATATTTT; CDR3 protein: CASSPYMNTIYF
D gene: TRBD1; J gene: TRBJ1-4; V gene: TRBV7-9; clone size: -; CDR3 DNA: TGTGCCAGCAGATTAGCGTCGCCGGGACAGGGGGAAAGGAATGAAAAACTGTTTTTT; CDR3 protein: CASRLASPGQGERNEKLFF
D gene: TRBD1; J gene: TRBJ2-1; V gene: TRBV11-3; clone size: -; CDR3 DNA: TGTGCCAGCAGCTTAAGTTCCAGACAGGGGCCTTACAATGAGCAGTTCTTC; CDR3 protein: CASSLSSRQGPYNEQFF
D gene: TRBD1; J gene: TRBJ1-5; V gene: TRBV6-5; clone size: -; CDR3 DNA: TGTGCCAGCACAGGGCAGGGGGCCGCGCCCCAGCATTTT; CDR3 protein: CASTGQGAAPQHF
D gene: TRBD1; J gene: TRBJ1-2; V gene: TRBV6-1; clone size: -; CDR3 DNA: TGTGCCAGCAGTGGACAGGGAACTAACTATGGCTACACCTTC; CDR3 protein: CASSGQGTNYGYTF
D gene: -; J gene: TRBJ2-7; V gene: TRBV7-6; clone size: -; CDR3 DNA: TGTGCCAGCAGCTTACATCGGGGCGAGCAGTACTTC; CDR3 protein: CASSLHRGEQYF
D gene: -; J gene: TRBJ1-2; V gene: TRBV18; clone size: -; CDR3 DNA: TGTGCCAGCTCACCAGACAGCCCTAACTATGGCTACACCTTC; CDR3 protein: CASSPDSPNYGYTF
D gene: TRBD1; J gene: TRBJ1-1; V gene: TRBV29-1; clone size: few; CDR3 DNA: TGCAGCGTTGCCGGACAGGGTCGGGCTATGAACACTGAAGCTTTCTTT; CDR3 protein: CSVAGQGRAMNTEAFF
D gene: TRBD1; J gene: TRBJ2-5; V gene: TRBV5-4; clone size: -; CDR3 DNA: TGTGCCAGCAGCTCGTCAGGGGGCAGGAAGACCCAGTACTTC; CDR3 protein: CASSSSGGRKTQYF
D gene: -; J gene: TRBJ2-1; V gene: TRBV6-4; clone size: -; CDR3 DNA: TGTGCCAGCAGTGTCCCAGGGAAATCTGAGCAGTTCTTC; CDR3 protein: CASSVPGKSEQFF
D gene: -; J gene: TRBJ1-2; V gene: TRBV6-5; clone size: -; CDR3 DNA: TGTGCCAGCAGTTACTCGCCCAGGACCTATGGCTACACCTTC; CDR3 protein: CASSYSPRTYGYTF